The 21 T cell receptor beta chains below come from one sample, sequenced in a study of post-analysis software for immune sequencing data. These receptors' antigens are unknown. Broader study findings: Patients used five TRBV segments, including TRBV5-6, TRBV5-1 and TRBV20-1, more often than controls.

Each TCR beta cDNA library carried unique molecular identifiers. TCRdb passed the PCR reads through MiXCR, listing each CDR3 protein once. Of under 200,000 distinct CDR3 sequences listed, about 30% are singletons. The specimen was blood. These receptors came from a girl aged 2 to 17 with multiple sclerosis.

This clonotype was seen many times. The chain is built from TRBV6-4 and TRBJ2-3, with D perhaps TRBD2 (6 bases). The CDR3 totals 14 residues. Germline V gene sequence: CDR1 MRHNA, CDR2 SNTAGT. V lost 3 bases to trimming and J lost 6 bases, with 13 bases between them. The CDR3 sequence is CASSDSRGSDTQYF. CDR3 sequence (DNA): TGTGCCAGCAGTGATTCCCGGGGGAGCGATACGCAGTATTTT.

The chain employs TRBV20-1 and TRBJ2-2; no firm D call. The ends were cut back, 0 bases at V and 6 bases at J, with 8 bases in the middle. Germline V gives CDR1 DFQATT, CDR2 SNEGSKA (reference sequence). The CDR3 spans 13 residues. The DNA of the CDR3 is TGCAGTGCTAGAGAGGGCTGGGCCGGGGAGCTGTTTTTT. Amino acid sequence: CSAREGWAGELFF.

This clonotype was seen at least ten times. The V gene is TRBV11-2, the J gene TRBJ2-1, with D tentatively TRBD1 (8 bases). CDR3 length equals 16 residues. CDR1 is SGHAT and CDR2 is FQNNGV in the germline V gene. Trimming pared 5 bases from V and 6 bases from J, leaving 20 bases between. Written as DNA, the CDR3 is TGTGCCAGCAGCCCGCGGGGGCAGGGGGCGCTCAATGAGCAGTTCTTC. It encodes CASSPRGQGALNEQFF.

The chain joins TRBV20-1 to TRBJ1-5; a weak D match, TRBD1 (5 bases). Germline assignment: CDR1 DFQATT and CDR2 SNEGSKA (reference sequence). The CDR3 consists of 14 residues. Trimming cost V 6 bases and J 4 bases, with 16 bases left between them. CDR3 bases: TGCAGTGCCAGGCTGACAGACTCGAATCAGCCCCAGCATTTT. Translation gives CSARLTDSNQPQHF.

Turning to this clonotype: At one end the junction does not follow the germline gene, possibly because of a read error. The CDR3 here is CGATDVLYETQYF. For the CDR3, the DNA is TGCGGTGCCACCGACGTCCTCTACGAGACCCAGTACTTC. This chain connects TRBV20-1 to TRBJ2-5; no definite D call. CDR3 length: 13 residues. Germline V gene sequence: CDR1 DFQATT, CDR2 SNEGSKA (reference sequence).

Worth noting for this clonotype: Its ends do not fully match the called genes, so a read error is possible. The CDR3 nucleotides are TGCAGGGCTAGCGGAGGCGCGGATACGCAGTATTTT. Protein: CRASGGADTQYF. This chain connects TRBV20-1 to TRBJ2-3; 7 bases fit TRBD2. CDR3 length: 12 residues. CDR1 and CDR2 from the germline V gene are DFQATT and SNEGSKA (reference sequence).

This clonotype was counted many times. This chain links TRBV20-1 with TRBJ2-7; possible D gene TRBD1, 6 bases. The CDR3 covers 13 residues. V was shortened by 5 bases and J by 0 bases, with 11 bases between the two germline ends. Germline V lookup: CDR1 DFQATT, CDR2 SNEGSKA (reference sequence). Here the CDR3 reads CSAYRADSYEQYF. CDR3 in DNA: TGCAGTGCTTACAGGGCCGACTCCTACGAGCAGTACTTC.

The chain links TRBV19 to TRBJ1-3, with D maybe TRBD1 (6 bases). The V end lost 4 bases, the J end lost 0 bases, and 13 bases lay between the germline ends. Germline V lookup: CDR1 LNHDA, CDR2 SQIVND (reference sequence). CDR3 length equals 16 residues. The DNA of the CDR3 is TGTGCCAGTAGTAGGACAGCGATCAGCTCTGGAAACACCATATATTTT. Translated, it gives CASSRTAISSGNTIYF. Full variable domain (rest looked up from reference TRBV19 and TRBJ1-3): DGGITQSPKYLFRKEGQNVTLSCEQNLNHDAMYWYRQDPGQGLRLIYYSQIVNDFQKGDIAEGYSVSREKKESFPLTVTSAQKNPTAFYLCASSRTAISSGNTIYFGEGSWLTVV.

The table lists this clonotype with a few counts. The V gene is TRBV24-1, the J gene TRBJ2-1, with TRBD1 identical over 9 bases. Germline V lookup: CDR1 KGHDR, CDR2 SFDVKD. The CDR3 contains 17 residues. J gave up 0 bases and V 3 bases, and 5 bases lay outside the gene matches. The CDR3 sequence: CATSDPGTGSSYNEQFF. The CDR3 region has the DNA TGTGCCACCAGTGATCCCGGGACAGGGAGCTCCTACAATGAGCAGTTCTTC.

This clonotype was detected many times. The gene calls are TRBV10-2 and TRBJ2-5; the D gene is possibly TRBD2 (5 bases). V was trimmed by 10 bases and J by 3 bases, leaving 6 bases between them. Germline V gene lookup returns CDR1 WSHSY and CDR2 SAAADI. The CDR3 is 10 amino acids. The CDR3 bases are TGCGCCATCGGGAAAGAGACCCAGTACTTC. As protein: CAIGKETQYF.

The sample holds one count of this clonotype. The chain carries TRBV3-1 and TRBJ1-1; 7 bases align to TRBD1. J was trimmed by 5 bases and V by 5 bases; bases with no gene match: 14. Germline-derived CDR1 and CDR2 are LGHDT and YNNKEL (reference sequence). There are 16 residues in the CDR3. This CDR3 reads CASSYWGTASGTEAFF. The CDR3 nucleotides are TGTGCCAGCAGCTACTGGGGGACAGCCTCGGGGACTGAAGCTTTCTTT.

The table lists this clonotype with many counts. This rearrangement joins TRBV5-1 to TRBJ2-3; D not certain. The V end lost 4 bases, the J end lost 0 bases, and 15 bases lay between the germline ends. CDR1 and CDR2 (germline): SGHRS, YFSETQ. CDR3 length: 16 amino acids. The CDR3 DNA reads TGCGCCAGCAGCATCCCGACTGCGCAAAGCACAGATACGCAGTATTTT. Its translation: CASSIPTAQSTDTQYF.

This clonotype came up many times. The chain recombines TRBV12-3 or TRBV12-4 with TRBJ2-3, with TRBD2 matching 9 bases. V gave up 6 bases and J gave up 3 bases; unmatched junction bases: 4. There are 14 residues in the CDR3. The CDR3 reads CASSPLAGTDTQYF. As DNA, the CDR3 is TGTGCCAGCAGCCCCCTAGCGGGGACAGATACGCAGTATTTT.

This clonotype was found many times. V is TRBV4-1 and J is TRBJ2-3; TRBD2 might be the D (6 bases). There are 14 residues in the CDR3. Germline CDR1 is MGHRA and CDR2 is YSYEKL. Between the trimmed V and J ends, which lost 3 bases and 6 bases, there was a span of 13 bases. The DNA for the CDR3 is TGCGCCAGCAGCCAGGTGGGAGGTTTGGATACGCAGTATTTT. Amino acid sequence: CASSQVGGLDTQYF.

This chain uses TRBV6-4 with TRBJ1-1, with D tentatively TRBD1 (6 bases). The CDR3 extends over 13 amino acids. Trimming pared 6 bases from V and 4 bases from J, leaving 12 bases between. Germline CDR1 and CDR2: MRHNA and SNTAGT. The DNA for the CDR3 is TGTGCCAGCAGGACGACAGGTACCACTGAAGCTTTCTTT. Translation gives CASRTTGTTEAFF.

This clonotype was detected only a few times. The germline gene is not matched at one end of the junction; a read error may be the cause. Here the CDR3 reads CAGSESGEYSYEQYF. The CDR3 nucleotides read TGCGCCGGCAGTGAGTCTGGGGAGTACTCCTACGAGCAGTACTTC. The chain carries TRBV10-2 and TRBJ2-7; a weak D match, TRBD2 (5 bases). The CDR3 runs 15 residues. Germline V lookup: CDR1 WSHSY, CDR2 SAAADI.

Details on this clonotype: A read error may be the cause here, since a much bigger clone is one base away. The J gene is TRBJ2-5, the V gene TRBV20-1; no clear D gene. The germline V gene encodes CDR1 DFQATT and CDR2 SNEGSKA (reference sequence). V lost 4 bases and J 2 bases, leaving 11 bases between the germline ends. The CDR3 extends over 13 amino acids. The CDR3, as DNA: TGCAGTGCTAACAGTGACGAACAAGAGACCCAGTACTTC. Protein product: CSANSDEQETQYF.

The chain is built from TRBV29-1 and TRBJ2-4; 8 bases are a match to TRBD2. The tail of the sequence fits TRBJ2-7 better, so the J call may be wrong. From germline, CDR1 is SQVTM and CDR2 ANQGSEA. The CDR3 has 15 residues. The CDR3 loop is CSASPGLDGIYEQYF. In DNA, the CDR3 is TGCAGCGCATCACCGGGACTAGATGGTATCTACGAGCAGTACTTC.

The table lists this clonotype with many counts. This chain links TRBV28 with TRBJ2-1; 12 bases are shared with TRBD2. Per the germline V gene, CDR1 is MDHEN and CDR2 is SYDVKM. V was pared by 6 bases and J by 7 bases, with 19 bases of the junction left unmatched. The CDR3 has 19 amino acids. The CDR3 sequence is CASSTSSLAGGTSRNEQFF. The CDR3 bases are TGTGCCAGCAGCACCTCCTCTCTAGCGGGAGGGACGTCAAGGAATGAGCAGTTCTTC.

As to this clonotype: Possible read error: a much larger clone is one base away. The chain couples TRBV25-1 to TRBJ2-7; the D gene is possibly TRBD1 (5 bases). V was shortened by 7 bases and J by 7 bases, with 20 bases between the two germline ends. CDR3 size: 14 residues. CDR1 and CDR2 from the germline V gene are MGHDK and SYGVNS. CDR3 bases: TGTGCCAGCAAAAGTCCAGGGAAGGGAAATGAGCAGTACTTC. This encodes CASKSPGKGNEQYF.

This clonotype occurred many times. This chain connects TRBV29-1 to TRBJ1-2; 7 bases are shared with TRBD1. The germline V gene has CDR1 SQVTM and CDR2 ANQGSEA. This CDR3 has 13 amino acids. Trimming cost V 6 bases and J 2 bases; bases outside gene matches: 6. DNA of the CDR3: TGCAGCGTCACCGGGACAGCAAACTATGGCTACACCTTC. Its protein product is CSVTGTANYGYTF. Filled out from reference TRBV29-1 and TRBJ1-2, the complete variable domain reads SAVISQKPSRDICQRGTSLTIQCQVDSQVTMMFWYRQQPGQSLTLIATANQGSEATYESGFVIDKFPISRPNLTFSTLTVSNMSPEDSSIYLCSVTGTANYGYTFGSGTRLTVV.